This T cell receptor (beta chain) was obtained from a study of glioma-infiltrating T cells after dendritic cell vaccination. As for the study in general: Samples are from glioblastoma patients in Phase I and II dendritic cell vaccine trials. Dendritic cells derived from monocytes and pulsed with autologous tumor lysate formed the vaccine.

Primers: 60 V beta forward and 13 J beta reverse. Repertoires were generated with immunoSEQ multiplex PCR, while TCRdb's copy carries only in-frame clones and drops some. The sample records around 97,000 clones, roughly 81% being singletons. Germline assignment: CDR1 SGHAT and CDR2 FQNNGV. Unmatched junction bases numbered 4, after V lost 5 bases and J lost 4 bases. The CDR3 has 13 residues. Patients had residual fresh-frozen tumor tissue and more than two years of survival data. This clone was seen only once. The sequences come from blood, collected before dendritic cell vaccination. This chain links TRBV11-2 with TRBJ1-1; the match to TRBD1 covers 7 bases. This clonotype was obtained from a human donor with glioblastoma. The CDR3 nucleotides read TGTGCCAGCAGCCCTACAGGGGTCACTGAAGCTTTCTTT. Translation: CASSPTGVTEAFF.